This TCR beta chain appears in the sequencing data of a study of cytomegalovirus exposure and HLA in healthy donors. Study results and limitations: Presence/absence analyses treated sequencing depth as roughly uniform across donors.

A multiplex PCR was run with 60 Vbeta primers and 13 Jbeta primers. The repertoire was sequenced with immunoSEQ multiplex PCR; TCRdb's copy has only in-frame clones and lacks some. The profile covers some 110,000 clones, with 70% to 80% appearing a single time and over 1.5% taken by the ten largest. The germline V gene has CDR1 LNHDA and CDR2 SQIVND (reference sequence). Trimming pared 6 bases from V and 4 bases from J, leaving 9 bases between. The CDR3 is 12 residues long. Comment on this clone: Antigen unknown.

The TCR originated in a woman aged 18-29 years in good health and CMV-seronegative. The specimen sequenced was PBMCs. This sequence joins TRBV19 and TRBJ1-1; D remains ambiguous. CDR3 DNA sequence: TGTGCCAGTAGACTAGGAAGCACTGAAGCTTTCTTT. Its protein product is CASRLGSTEAFF.